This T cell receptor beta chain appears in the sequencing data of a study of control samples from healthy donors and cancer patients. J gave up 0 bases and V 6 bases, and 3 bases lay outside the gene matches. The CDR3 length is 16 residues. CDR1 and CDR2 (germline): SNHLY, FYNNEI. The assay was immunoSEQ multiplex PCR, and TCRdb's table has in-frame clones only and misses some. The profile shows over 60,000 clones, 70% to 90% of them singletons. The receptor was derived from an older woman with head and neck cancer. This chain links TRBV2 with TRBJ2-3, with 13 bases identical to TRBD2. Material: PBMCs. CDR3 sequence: CASRGTSGISTDTQYF. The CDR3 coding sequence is TGTGCCAGCAGGGGGACTAGCGGGATCAGCACAGATACGCAGTATTTT.